This TCR beta chain was observed in a study of metastatic and nonmetastatic thyroid tumors. Study background: For malignant and benign thyroid patients, tumor or nodule tissue and blood were the sources whose repertoires were compared.

All patients reached thyroid surgery having received no treatment beforehand. There are many counts of this clone. MiXCR reprocessed the PCR reads for TCRdb. This sample has tens of thousands of clones, with roughly 22% found just once. The CDR3 loop spans 14 amino acids. Germline values: CDR1 SGHNT, CDR2 YYREEE (reference sequence). Trimming left V 5 bases short and J 6 bases short, with 12 bases between. The J gene is TRBJ1-6, the V gene TRBV5-4; D unresolved. This TCR came from a female donor with papillary thyroid cancer or a benign thyroid nodule (not recorded which). Some clones in this sample may be carry-over from other donors' samples. The sequencing input was blood. For the CDR3, the DNA is TGTGCCAGCAGTGCCGCGGAACCTAATTCACCCCTCCACTTT. Translation gives CASSAAEPNSPLHF.